Presented here are 25 T cell receptor beta chains from one specimen sequenced in a study of memory CD4+ T cells and cytomegalovirus serostatus. Single viable CD3+CD4+CD8-CD45RO+ cells were sorted as the memory CD4+ T cells. The method was immunoSEQ multiplex PCR; TCRdb's version includes in-frame clones alone and lacks a portion of them. The data hold about 64,000 clones, with roughly 80% observed a single time. Sequencing was performed on memory CD4+ T cells from blood. Every receptor here comes from an adult in good health and CMV-seronegative.

This clone has ten or more counts. The genes are TRBV4-1 and TRBJ2-6, with 7 positions matching TRBD2. Germline loops: CDR1 MGHRA, CDR2 YSYEKL. The V and J ends lost 0 bases and 2 bases, in that order; junction bases with no gene match: 7. The CDR3 has 18 amino acids. CDR3 nucleotide sequence: TGCGCCAGCAGCCAAGATTGGAGGGAGGGCCCTGGGGCCAACGTCCTGACTTTC. Amino acid sequence: CASSQDWREGPGANVLTF.

The rearrangement uses TRBV6-5 and TRBJ1-2; 9 bases are a match to TRBD1. The trim removed 4 bases at V and 3 bases at J, leaving 6 bases unmatched. This CDR3 comprises 15 residues. Germline assignment: CDR1 MNHEY and CDR2 SVGAGI. CDR3 residues: CASSSNRGRHYGYTF. The CDR3 DNA sequence: TGTGCCAGCAGTTCGAACAGGGGGCGTCACTATGGCTACACCTTC.

The chain has TRBV15 and TRBJ2-7; 8 nucleotides agree with TRBD2. The CDR3 sequence is 13 residues long. The V and J ends lost 6 bases and 4 bases, in that order; junction bases with no gene match: 5. The germline V gene has CDR1 LNHNV and CDR2 YYDKDF (reference sequence). In nucleotides, the CDR3 is TGTGCCACCAGGCGGGGGGCAAGTTACGAGCAGTACTTC. Its protein is CATRRGASYEQYF.

This chain joins TRBV11-1 and TRBJ2-7, with TRBD2 as a possible D gene (6 bases). Trimming pared 5 bases from V and 1 base from J, leaving 21 bases between. This CDR3 is 17 amino acids long. CDR1 is SGHAT and CDR2 is FQDESV in the germline V gene (reference sequence). The CDR3 here is CASSPGLRRASSYEQYF. The CDR3 DNA follows: TGTGCCAGCAGCCCCGGACTAAGAAGGGCCTCTTCCTACGAGCAGTACTTC. The variable domain in full, completed from reference TRBV11-1 and TRBJ2-7, reads EAEVAQSPRYKITEKSQAVAFWCDPISGHATLYWYRQILGQGPELLVQFQDESVVDDSQLPKDRFSAERLKGVDSTLKIQPAELGDSAMYLCASSPGLRRASSYEQYFGPGTRLTVT.

The gene calls are TRBV5-4 and TRBJ1-2; D possibly corresponds to TRBD1 (5 bases). Trimming removed 0 bases from V and 7 bases from J, with 16 bases in between. CDR3 length equals 15 residues. CDR1 and CDR2 from the germline V gene are SGHNT and YYREEE (reference sequence). The CDR3: CASSLDRGPLGGYTF. As DNA, the CDR3 is TGTGCCAGCAGCTTGGACCGGGGCCCTTTGGGTGGCTACACCTTC.

CDR3 in DNA: TGTGCCAGTAACCACGACAGGGCTGGGGGCTACACCTTC. It yields the protein CASNHDRAGGYTF. The V and J genes are TRBV19 and TRBJ1-2; 7 bases fit TRBD1. In germline, CDR1 is LNHDA, CDR2 SQIVND (reference sequence). The CDR3 is 13 amino acids. The V segment lost 7 bases and the J segment 8 bases; nucleotides outside the gene matches: 10.

The chain joins TRBV7-2 to TRBJ1-4; unclear D gene. The CDR3 is 14 residues long. The germline V gene has CDR1 SGHTA and CDR2 FQGNSA. V shed 5 bases and J shed 0 bases, with 7 bases lying between them. In nucleotides, the CDR3 is TGTGCCAGCAGCCCTCACACAACTAATGAAAAACTGTTTTTT. Translating it yields CASSPHTTNEKLFF.

V is TRBV4-3 and J is TRBJ2-1; TRBD2 matches at 7 bases. Looked up from germline, CDR1 is LGHNA and CDR2 is YSLEER. V lost 0 bases, J lost 0 bases, and 5 bases stayed unmatched. The CDR3 covers 17 residues. The CDR3 region is CASSQDLGGSSYNEQFF. As DNA, the CDR3 is TGCGCCAGCAGCCAAGATCTGGGAGGGAGCTCCTACAATGAGCAGTTCTTC.

This sequence joins TRBV11-2 and TRBJ1-4; possibly TRBD1 for D (5 bases). Trimming took off 4 bases at V and 2 bases at J, with 8 bases between the two ends. CDR1 and CDR2 (germline): SGHAT, FQNNGV. The CDR3 loop spans 14 amino acids. The DNA for the CDR3 is TGTGCCAGCAGCTCAGGGTGGACTAATGAAAAACTGTTTTTT. It codes for CASSSGWTNEKLFF. The full variable domain, with the rest looked up from reference TRBV11-2 and TRBJ1-4, is EAGVAQSPRYKIIEKRQSVAFWCNPISGHATLYWYQQILGQGPKLLIQFQNNGVVDDSQLPKDRFSAERLKGVDSTLKIQPAKLEDSAVYLCASSSGWTNEKLFFGSGTQLSVL.

J is TRBJ2-1 and V is TRBV7-3; either TRBD1 or TRBD2 may supply D (5 bases each). The length of the CDR3 is 15 residues. Trimming removed 5 bases at V and 5 bases at J, with 16 bases between. Germline V gives CDR1 SGHTA, CDR2 FQGTGA. The CDR3 region has the DNA TGTGCCAGCAGCCCAACCCCGGGACCGAACAATGAGCAGTTCTTC. Amino acid sequence: CASSPTPGPNNEQFF.

The rearrangement joins TRBV10-1 to TRBJ2-2; D uncertain. Trimming took off 6 bases at V and 4 bases at J, with 9 bases between the two ends. Per germline, CDR1 WNHNN and CDR2 SYGVQD (reference sequence). The CDR3 has 13 amino acids. This CDR3 is CASSVHSTGELFF. DNA of the CDR3: TGCGCCAGCAGCGTACATAGCACCGGGGAGCTGTTTTTT.

The CDR3 protein is CASSPRLGSSGNTIYF. CDR3 nucleotide sequence: TGCGCCAGCAGCCCCCGCCTTGGATCCTCTGGAAACACCATATATTTT. V usage is TRBV5-1 and J usage is TRBJ1-3; D ambiguous. The V end lost 4 bases, the J end lost 0 bases, and 14 bases lay between the germline ends. CDR1 SGHRS and CDR2 YFSETQ come from the germline V gene. This CDR3 is built from 16 residues. Drawing the rest from reference TRBV5-1 and TRBJ1-3, the complete variable domain is KAGVTQTPRYLIKTRGQQVTLSCSPISGHRSVSWYQQTPGQGLQFLFEYFSETQRNKGNFPGRFSGRQFSNSRSEMNVSTLELGDSALYLCASSPRLGSSGNTIYFGEGSWLTVV.

This chain joins TRBV7-2 and TRBJ2-7, with 7 positions matching TRBD2. The V and J ends lost 5 bases and 5 bases, in that order; junction bases with no gene match: 9. Germline V gives CDR1 SGHTA, CDR2 FQGNSA. CDR3 length equals 14 residues. CDR3 DNA sequence: TGTGCCAGCAGCGACCTGGGGGGGACCCACGAGCAGTACTTC. This codes for CASSDLGGTHEQYF.

V gene TRBV30 combines with J gene TRBJ1-1; no clear D gene. V was cut by 0 bases and J by 1 base, with 3 bases left in between. Germline V gene sequence: CDR1 GTSNPN, CDR2 SVGIG (reference sequence). This CDR3 is 12 amino acids long. This CDR3 reads CAWSVWNTEAFF. The DNA for the CDR3 is TGTGCCTGGAGTGTGTGGAACACTGAAGCTTTCTTT.

The chain employs TRBV18 and TRBJ1-6; 7 bases fit TRBD1. The CDR3 is 14 amino acids. J was trimmed by 9 bases and V by 2 bases; bases with no gene match: 4. Germline CDR1 KGHSH, CDR2 LQKENI. The chain's CDR3 is CASSPIYRGSPLHF. The CDR3 DNA follows: TGTGCCAGCTCACCAATATACAGGGGTTCACCCCTCCACTTT.

The rearrangement uses TRBV25-1 and TRBJ2-7; 8 nucleotides align to TRBD2. Germline V gene data show CDR1 as MGHDK and CDR2 as SYGVNS. The CDR3 length is 14 residues. V lost 5 bases and J lost 2; bases outside the gene matches: 5. The CDR3 here is CASSPGGRPYEQYF. The CDR3 DNA is TGTGCCAGCAGTCCTGGCGGGAGGCCCTACGAGCAGTACTTC.

V is TRBV10-3 and J is TRBJ2-1; TRBD1 aligns across 10 bases. The junction had 8 bases not matched to a gene; V was cut back by 5 bases and J by 7 bases. This CDR3 region has 15 residues. CDR1 and CDR2 from the germline V gene are ENHRY and SYGVKD. The CDR3 bases are TGTGCCATCAGTCAACCGGGACAGGGGAATAATGAGCAGTTCTTC. Protein sequence: CAISQPGQGNNEQFF.

The chain has TRBV5-1 and TRBJ1-1; 8 positions agree with TRBD1. Germline trimming cut 4 bases from V and 0 bases from J; bases unmatched to any gene: 5. The CDR3 runs 15 residues. The germline V gene has CDR1 SGHRS and CDR2 YFSETQ. The CDR3: CASSPGQGMNTEAFF. The CDR3 DNA sequence: TGCGCCAGCAGCCCCGGACAGGGCATGAACACTGAAGCTTTCTTT.

There are a few counts of this clone. The genes are TRBV29-1 and TRBJ1-1; D remains ambiguous. Germline CDR1 and CDR2: SQVTM and ANQGSEA. Trimming pared 8 bases from V and 1 base from J, leaving 14 bases between. This CDR3 has 13 residues. The CDR3 nucleotides read TGCAGCTGCATGGAGACGACGAACACTGAAGCTTTCTTT. Translation: CSCMETTNTEAFF.

V usage is TRBV6-5 and J usage is TRBJ2-7; 11 bases are a match to TRBD1. V dropped 2 bases and J dropped 3; count of bases not matched to a gene: 6. The CDR3 runs to 16 residues. Germline CDR1 is MNHEY and CDR2 is SVGAGI. The CDR3 here is CASSYTRTGGLYEQYF. The DNA of the CDR3 is TGTGCCAGCAGTTACACCCGGACAGGGGGCCTCTACGAGCAGTACTTC.

This clone has a handful of counts. This CDR3 reads CASSRGQGNTEAFF. DNA of the CDR3: TGTGCCAGCAGCCGGGGACAGGGGAACACTGAAGCTTTCTTT. V is TRBV2 and J is TRBJ1-1, with TRBD1 matching over 9 bases. Per the germline V gene, CDR1 is SNHLY and CDR2 is FYNNEI. The V segment lost 6 bases and the J segment 1 base; nucleotides outside the gene matches: 3. The CDR3 runs to 14 residues.

This clone was seen only a few times. V gene TRBV27 combines with J gene TRBJ1-2; D perhaps matches TRBD1 (5 bases). The CDR3 sequence is 13 residues long. Trimming removed 5 bases at V and 10 bases at J, with 17 bases between. The germline gives CDR1 MNHEY, CDR2 SMNVEV (reference sequence). The CDR3 loop is CASSPAGRDLYTF. For the CDR3, the DNA is TGTGCCAGCAGTCCGGCCGGGCGGGACCTCTACACCTTC.

V and J are TRBV5-1 and TRBJ1-6; D perhaps matches TRBD1 (6 bases). CDR1 is SGHRS and CDR2 is YFSETQ in the germline V gene. The CDR3 length is 16 residues. Trimming took 4 bases from V and 7 from J, leaving 18 bases between them. CDR3 residues: CASSLQNRDRNSPLHF. CDR3 coding DNA: TGCGCCAGCAGCCTCCAGAACAGGGATCGAAATTCACCCCTCCACTTT.

This chain uses TRBV5-1 with TRBJ2-3; the D gene is possibly TRBD2 (6 bases). The germline gives CDR1 SGHRS, CDR2 YFSETQ. Trimming cost V 0 bases and J 3 bases, with 17 bases left between them. The CDR3 contains 17 residues. The CDR3 spells CASSLVLGRETTDTQYF. As DNA, the CDR3 is TGCGCCAGCAGCTTGGTCTTGGGTCGGGAGACGACAGATACGCAGTATTTT. The entire variable domain, with the rest obtained from reference TRBV5-1 and TRBJ2-3, is as follows: KAGVTQTPRYLIKTRGQQVTLSCSPISGHRSVSWYQQTPGQGLQFLFEYFSETQRNKGNFPGRFSGRQFSNSRSEMNVSTLELGDSALYLCASSLVLGRETTDTQYFGPGTRLTVL.

A single count supports this clone. The chain uses TRBV19 and TRBJ1-2, with D maybe TRBD1 (5 bases). V was clipped by 5 bases and J by 7 bases, with 11 bases between them. The CDR3 runs to 12 residues. The germline V gene encodes CDR1 LNHDA and CDR2 SQIVND (reference sequence). In DNA form, the CDR3 reads TGTGCCAGTAGTGGCCGGGGCGGTGGCTACACCTTC. Protein: CASSGRGGGYTF.